The clone carrying this TCR beta chain showed up many times. Its antigen is as yet unknown. 5'RACE, which relied on constant-segment primers, yielded TCR alpha and TCR beta cDNA libraries carrying sample barcodes and UMIs. TCRdb passed the 5' RACE reads through MiXCR, listing each CDR3 protein once. The profile shows under 350,000 distinct CDR3 sequences, around 15% of them singletons. This sample was included in a study of T-cell memory formation after mild COVID-19. At the level of the study: For the most part, TCR clusters were specific to one donor. Study-level points and caveats: CD4+ contracting clones were mainly CM and EM; CD8+ ones, EMRA. The second-wave clones peaking on day 37 were not confirmed as SARS-CoV-2-specific.

The ends were cut back, 6 bases at V and 0 bases at J, with 17 bases in the middle. The CDR3 consists of 15 residues. The V gene's germline CDR1 is SQVTM and CDR2 ANQGSEA. The sequence came from a man aged 18 to 29 who had mild COVID-19 (a few samples of this study predate the infection). Cell type and time point are not known. Sequenced: PBMCs or a T cell subset sorted from them (not recorded which). V is TRBV29-1 and J is TRBJ1-1; tentative D call: TRBD1 (5 bases). CDR3 sequence (DNA): TGCAGCGTAGGAACAGGTTGGGGCATGAACACTGAAGCTTTCTTT. Encoded protein: CSVGTGWGMNTEAFF.